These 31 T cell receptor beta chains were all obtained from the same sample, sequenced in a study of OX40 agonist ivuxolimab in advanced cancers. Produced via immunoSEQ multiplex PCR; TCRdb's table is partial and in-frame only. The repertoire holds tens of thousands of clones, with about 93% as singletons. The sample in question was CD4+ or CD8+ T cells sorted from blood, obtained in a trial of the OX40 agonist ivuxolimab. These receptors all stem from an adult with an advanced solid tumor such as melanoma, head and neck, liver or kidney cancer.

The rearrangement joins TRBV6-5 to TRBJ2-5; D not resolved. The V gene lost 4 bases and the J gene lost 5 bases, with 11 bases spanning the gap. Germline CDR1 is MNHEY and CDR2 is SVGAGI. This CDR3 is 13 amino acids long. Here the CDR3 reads CASSWRAPETQYF. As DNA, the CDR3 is TGTGCCAGCAGTTGGCGAGCGCCGGAGACCCAGTACTTC.

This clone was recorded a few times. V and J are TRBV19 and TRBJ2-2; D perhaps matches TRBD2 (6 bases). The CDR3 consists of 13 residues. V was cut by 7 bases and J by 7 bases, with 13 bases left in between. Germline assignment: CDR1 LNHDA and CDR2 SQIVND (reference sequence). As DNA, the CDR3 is TGTGCCAGTAAGGAGACTAGTTACGGGGAGCTGTTTTTT. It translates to CASKETSYGELFF.

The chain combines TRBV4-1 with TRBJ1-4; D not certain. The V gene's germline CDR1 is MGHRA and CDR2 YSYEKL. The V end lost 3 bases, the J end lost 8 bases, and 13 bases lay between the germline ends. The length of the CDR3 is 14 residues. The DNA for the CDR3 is TGCGCCAGCAGCCAGGTCGGGGTGTTGGAAAAACTGTTTTTT. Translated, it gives CASSQVGVLEKLFF.

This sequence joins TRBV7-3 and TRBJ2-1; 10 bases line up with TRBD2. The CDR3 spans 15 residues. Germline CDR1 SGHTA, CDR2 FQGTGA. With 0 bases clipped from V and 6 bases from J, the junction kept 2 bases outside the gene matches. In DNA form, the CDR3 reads TGTGCCAGCAGCTTAACGCTAGCGGGAGCCAATGAGCAGTTCTTC. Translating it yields CASSLTLAGANEQFF. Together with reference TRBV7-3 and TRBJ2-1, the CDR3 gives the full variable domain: GAGVSQTPSNKVTEKGKYVELRCDPISGHTALYWYRQSLGQGPEFLIYFQGTGAADDSGLPNDRFFAVRPEGSVSTLKIQRTERGDSAVYLCASSLTLAGANEQFFGPGTRLTVL.

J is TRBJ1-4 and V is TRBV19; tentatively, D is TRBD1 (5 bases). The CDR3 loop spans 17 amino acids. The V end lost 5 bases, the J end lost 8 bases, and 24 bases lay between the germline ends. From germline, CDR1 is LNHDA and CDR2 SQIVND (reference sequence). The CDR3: CASSARGPPSSTEKLFF. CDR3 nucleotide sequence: TGTGCCAGTAGTGCCCGGGGACCACCATCTAGCACGGAAAAACTGTTTTTT. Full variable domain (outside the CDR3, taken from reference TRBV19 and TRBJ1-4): DGGITQSPKYLFRKEGQNVTLSCEQNLNHDAMYWYRQDPGQGLRLIYYSQIVNDFQKGDIAEGYSVSREKKESFPLTVTSAQKNPTAFYLCASSARGPPSSTEKLFFGSGTQLSVL.

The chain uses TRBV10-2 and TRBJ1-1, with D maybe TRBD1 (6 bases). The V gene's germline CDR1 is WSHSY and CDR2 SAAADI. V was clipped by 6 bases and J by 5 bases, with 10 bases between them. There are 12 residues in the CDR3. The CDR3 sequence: CASRQGRTEAFF. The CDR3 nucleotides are TGCGCCAGCAGACAGGGTAGGACTGAAGCTTTCTTT.

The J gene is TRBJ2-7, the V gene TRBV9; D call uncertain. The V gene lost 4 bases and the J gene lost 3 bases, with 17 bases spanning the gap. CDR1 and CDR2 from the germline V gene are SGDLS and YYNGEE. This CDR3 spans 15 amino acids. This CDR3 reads CASSPSGTGLYEQYF. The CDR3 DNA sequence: TGTGCCAGCAGCCCCTCGGGTACTGGTCTCTACGAGCAGTACTTC.

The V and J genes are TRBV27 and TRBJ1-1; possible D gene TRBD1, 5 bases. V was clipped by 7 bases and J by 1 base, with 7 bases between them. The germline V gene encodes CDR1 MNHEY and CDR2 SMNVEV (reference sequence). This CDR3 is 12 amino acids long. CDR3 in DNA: TGTGCCAGCAAAGGGGCGAACACTGAAGCTTTCTTT. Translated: CASKGANTEAFF.

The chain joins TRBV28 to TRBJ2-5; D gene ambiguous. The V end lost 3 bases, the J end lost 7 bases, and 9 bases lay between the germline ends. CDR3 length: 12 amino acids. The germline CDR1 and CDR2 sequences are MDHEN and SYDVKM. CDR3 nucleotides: TGTGCCAGCAGTTTCGCAGGCGGGACCCAGTACTTC. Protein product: CASSFAGGTQYF.

For the CDR3, the DNA is TGTGCCAGCAGCTCCAACCCCACGAGCGGACAGGGAGCTTTCTTT. Amino acid sequence: CASSSNPTSGQGAFF. The chain links TRBV11-2 to TRBJ1-1; 8 bases align to TRBD1. In germline, CDR1 is SGHAT, CDR2 FQNNGV. The V gene end was trimmed by 4 bases and the J gene end by 10 bases; junction bases not matched to a gene: 14. This CDR3 region has 15 residues.

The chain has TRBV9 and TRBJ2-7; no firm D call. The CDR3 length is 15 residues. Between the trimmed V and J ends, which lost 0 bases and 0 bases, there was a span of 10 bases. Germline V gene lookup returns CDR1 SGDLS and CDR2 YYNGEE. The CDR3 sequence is CASSVGDWGSYEQYF. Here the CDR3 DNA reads TGTGCCAGCAGCGTAGGAGACTGGGGCTCCTACGAGCAGTACTTC.

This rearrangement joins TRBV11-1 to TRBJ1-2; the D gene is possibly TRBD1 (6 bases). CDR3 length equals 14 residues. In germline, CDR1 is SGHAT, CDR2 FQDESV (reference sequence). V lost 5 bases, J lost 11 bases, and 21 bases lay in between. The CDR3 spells CASSPVGQTPWYTF. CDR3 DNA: TGTGCCAGCAGCCCGGTAGGACAGACCCCTTGGTACACCTTC.

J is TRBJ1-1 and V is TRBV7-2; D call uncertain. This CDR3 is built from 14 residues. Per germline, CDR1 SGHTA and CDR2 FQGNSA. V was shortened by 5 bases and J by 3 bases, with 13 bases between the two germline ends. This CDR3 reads CASSLWGGDTEAFF. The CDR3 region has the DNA TGTGCCAGCAGCCTCTGGGGTGGGGACACTGAAGCTTTCTTT. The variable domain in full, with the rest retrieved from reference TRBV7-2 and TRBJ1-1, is GAGVSQSPSNKVTEKGKDVELRCDPISGHTALYWYRQSLGQGLEFLIYFQGNSAPDKSGLPSDRFSAERTGGSVSTLTIQRTQQEDSAVYLCASSLWGGDTEAFFGQGTRLTVV.

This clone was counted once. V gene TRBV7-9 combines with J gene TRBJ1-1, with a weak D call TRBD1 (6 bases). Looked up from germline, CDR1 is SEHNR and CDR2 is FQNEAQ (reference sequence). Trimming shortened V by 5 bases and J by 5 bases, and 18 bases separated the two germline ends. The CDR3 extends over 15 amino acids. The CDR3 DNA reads TGTGCCAGCAGCCTTCCCAGGGGATCAGGGACTGAAGCTTTCTTT. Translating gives CASSLPRGSGTEAFF.

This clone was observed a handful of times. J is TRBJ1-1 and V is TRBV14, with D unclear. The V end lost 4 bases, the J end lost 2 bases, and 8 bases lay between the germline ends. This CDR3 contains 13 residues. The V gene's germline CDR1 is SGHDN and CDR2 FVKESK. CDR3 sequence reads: CASSPLINTEAFF. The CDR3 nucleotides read TGTGCCAGCAGCCCGCTCATAAACACTGAAGCTTTCTTT.

CDR3 sequence reads: CASSRWGGRQETQYF. Written as DNA, the CDR3 is TGCGCCAGCAGCCGCTGGGGCGGGCGGCAAGAGACCCAGTACTTC. This rearrangement joins TRBV4-1 to TRBJ2-5; either TRBD1 or TRBD2 may fit D (5 bases each). The CDR3 contains 15 residues. Germline V gene sequence: CDR1 MGHRA, CDR2 YSYEKL. V lost 4 bases to trimming and J lost 2 bases, with 14 bases between them.

The DNA of the CDR3 is TGTGCCAGCAGTCCGAGACTGGCCGGGGAGACCCAGTACTTC. It encodes CASSPRLAGETQYF. V and J are TRBV27 and TRBJ2-5; D is unclear. The CDR3 extends over 14 amino acids. Trimming took off 5 bases at V and 5 bases at J, with 15 bases between the two ends. The germline V gene encodes CDR1 MNHEY and CDR2 SMNVEV (reference sequence).

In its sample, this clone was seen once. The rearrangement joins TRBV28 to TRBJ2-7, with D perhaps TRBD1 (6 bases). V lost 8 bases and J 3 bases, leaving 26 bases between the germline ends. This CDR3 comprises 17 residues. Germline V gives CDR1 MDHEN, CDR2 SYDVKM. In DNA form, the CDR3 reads TGTGCCAGCGGGAACCTAGACAGGACGTCCGGTGGCTACGAGCAGTACTTC. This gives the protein CASGNLDRTSGGYEQYF.

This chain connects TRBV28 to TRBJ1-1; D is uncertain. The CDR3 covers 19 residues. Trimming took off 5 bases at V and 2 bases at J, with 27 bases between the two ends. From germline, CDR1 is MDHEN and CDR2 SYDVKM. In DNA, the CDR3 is TGTGCCAGCAGTCGGCTCGCCCCCAGGTGGACCAGTATCAACACTGAAGCTTTCTTT. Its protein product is CASSRLAPRWTSINTEAFF. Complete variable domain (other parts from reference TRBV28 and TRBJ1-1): DVKVTQSSRYLVKRTGEKVFLECVQDMDHENMFWYRQDPGLGLRLIYFSYDVKMKEKGDIPEGYSVSREKKERFSLILESASTNQTSMYLCASSRLAPRWTSINTEAFFGQGTRLTVV.

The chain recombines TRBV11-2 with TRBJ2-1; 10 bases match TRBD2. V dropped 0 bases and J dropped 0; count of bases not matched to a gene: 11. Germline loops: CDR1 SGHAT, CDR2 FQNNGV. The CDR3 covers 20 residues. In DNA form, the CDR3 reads TGTGCCAGCAGCTTAGACTTCGGGCTAGCGGGGGCTAGCTCCTACAATGAGCAGTTCTTC. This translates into CASSLDFGLAGASSYNEQFF.

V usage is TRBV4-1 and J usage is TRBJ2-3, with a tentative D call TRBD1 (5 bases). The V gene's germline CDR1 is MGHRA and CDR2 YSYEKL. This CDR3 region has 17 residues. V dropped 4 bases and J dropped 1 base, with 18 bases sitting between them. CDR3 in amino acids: CASSPNLDKAGTDTQYF. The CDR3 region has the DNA TGCGCCAGCAGCCCTAACCTGGACAAGGCCGGCACAGATACGCAGTATTTT.

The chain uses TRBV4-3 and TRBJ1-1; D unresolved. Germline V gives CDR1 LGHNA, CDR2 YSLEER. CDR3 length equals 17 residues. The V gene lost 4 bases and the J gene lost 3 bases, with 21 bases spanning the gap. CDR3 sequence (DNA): TGCGCCAGCAGCCGCCCAAGATCTAGCCGGGGAGACACTGAAGCTTTCTTT. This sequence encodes CASSRPRSSRGDTEAFF.

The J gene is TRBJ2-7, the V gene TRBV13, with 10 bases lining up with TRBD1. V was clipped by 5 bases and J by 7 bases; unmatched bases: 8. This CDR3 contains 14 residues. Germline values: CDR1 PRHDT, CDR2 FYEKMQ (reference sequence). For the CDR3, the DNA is TGTGCCAGCAGCGCCGGACAGGGGGTGGGAGAGCAGTACTTC. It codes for CASSAGQGVGEQYF. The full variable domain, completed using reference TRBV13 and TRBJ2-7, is AAGVIQSPRHLIKEKRETATLKCYPIPRHDTVYWYQQGPGQDPQFLISFYEKMQSDKGSIPDRFSAQQFSDYHSELNMSSLELGDSALYFCASSAGQGVGEQYFGPGTRLTVT.

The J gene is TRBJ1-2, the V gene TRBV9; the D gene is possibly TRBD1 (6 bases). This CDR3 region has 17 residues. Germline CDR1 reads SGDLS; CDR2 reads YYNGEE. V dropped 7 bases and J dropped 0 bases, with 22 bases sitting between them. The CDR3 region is CASSGGANRPANYGYTF. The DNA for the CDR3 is TGTGCCAGCTCCGGGGGGGCGAATCGTCCCGCTAACTATGGCTACACCTTC. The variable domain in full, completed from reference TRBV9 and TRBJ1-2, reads DSGVTQTPKHLITATGQRVTLRCSPRSGDLSVYWYQQSLDQGLQFLIQYYNGEERAKGNILERFSAQQFPDLHSELNLSSLELGDSALYFCASSGGANRPANYGYTFGSGTRLTVV.

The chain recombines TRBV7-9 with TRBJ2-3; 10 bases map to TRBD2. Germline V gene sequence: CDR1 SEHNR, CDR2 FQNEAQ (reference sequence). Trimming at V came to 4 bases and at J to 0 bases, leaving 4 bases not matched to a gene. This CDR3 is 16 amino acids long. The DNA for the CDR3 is TGTGCCAGCAGCTCTAGCGGGGGCCTAAGCACAGATACGCAGTATTTT. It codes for CASSSSGGLSTDTQYF.

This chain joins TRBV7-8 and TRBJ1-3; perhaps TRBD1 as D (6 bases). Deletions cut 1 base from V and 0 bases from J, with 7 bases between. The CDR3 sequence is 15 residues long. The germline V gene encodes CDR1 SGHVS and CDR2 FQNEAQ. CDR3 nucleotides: TGTGCCAGCAGCTTAGGGACAGACTCTGGAAACACCATATATTTT. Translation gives CASSLGTDSGNTIYF.

For the CDR3, the DNA is TGTGCCAGCAGCTTAGTCCCGGGACCGATTAATTCACCCCTCCACTTT. Amino acids: CASSLVPGPINSPLHF. The V gene is TRBV11-2, the J gene TRBJ1-6; the D gene is possibly TRBD1 (5 bases). This CDR3 region has 16 residues. From germline, CDR1 is SGHAT and CDR2 FQNNGV. Trimming took off 1 base at V and 6 bases at J, with 13 bases between the two ends.

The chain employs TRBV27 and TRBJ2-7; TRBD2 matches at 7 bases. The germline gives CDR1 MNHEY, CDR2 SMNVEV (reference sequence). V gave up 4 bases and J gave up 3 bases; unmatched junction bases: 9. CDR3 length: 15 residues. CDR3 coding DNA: TGTGCCAGCAGTTCCCTTGCGGGGGACTTCTACGAGCAGTACTTC. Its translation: CASSSLAGDFYEQYF.

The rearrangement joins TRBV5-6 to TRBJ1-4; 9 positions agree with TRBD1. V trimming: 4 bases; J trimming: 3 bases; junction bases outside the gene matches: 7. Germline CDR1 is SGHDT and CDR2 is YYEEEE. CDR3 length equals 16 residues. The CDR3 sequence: CASSHRGREANEKLFF. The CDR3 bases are TGTGCCAGCAGCCACAGGGGGCGCGAGGCTAATGAAAAACTGTTTTTT.

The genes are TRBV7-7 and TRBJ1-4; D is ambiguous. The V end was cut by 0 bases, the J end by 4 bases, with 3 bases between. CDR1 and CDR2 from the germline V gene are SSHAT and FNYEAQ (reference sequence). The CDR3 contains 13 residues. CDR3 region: CASSLAVNEKLFF. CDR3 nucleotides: TGTGCCAGCAGCTTAGCGGTTAATGAAAAACTGTTTTTT.

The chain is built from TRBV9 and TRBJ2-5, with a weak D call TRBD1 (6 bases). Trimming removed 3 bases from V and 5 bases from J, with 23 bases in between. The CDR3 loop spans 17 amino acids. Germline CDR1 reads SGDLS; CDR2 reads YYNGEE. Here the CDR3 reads CASSADKPPTGFETQYF. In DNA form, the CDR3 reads TGTGCCAGCAGCGCCGATAAACCCCCTACAGGGTTCGAGACCCAGTACTTC.